This is a list of T cell receptor beta chains from one sample in a study of T-cell reconstitution after alpha-beta-depleted transplantation in children. TCRdb reanalysed the PCR reads using MiXCR and keeps one entry per CDR3 protein. The repertoire consists of approximately 130,000 distinct CDR3 sequences, with about 9.5% occurring once and the leading ten covering 24%. Specimen: PBMCs, mostly from graft donor cells, collected 180 days after TCRalphabeta/CD19-depleted stem cell transplant. These receptors all come from a girl less than two years old who had a stem cell transplant for combined immunodeficiency, so the T cells may come from the graft donor. Each CDR3 is given with its conserved first and last residue. D genes are given only for firm matches. Size values are once, few and many counts, or a class for expanded clones, and some rows have none.

d_call | clone_size | j_call | v_call | cdr3_nt | cdr3_aa
- | - | TRBJ1-5 | TRBV18 | TGTGCCAGCTCAGGAACAGACTATAGCAATCAGCCCCAGCATTTT | CASSGTDYSNQPQHF
TRBD1 | few | TRBJ2-2 | TRBV27 | TGTGCCAGCAGTTGGGCAGGGGGTACCGGGGAGCTGTTTTTT | CASSWAGGTGELFF
- | - | TRBJ1-3 | TRBV29-1 | TGCAGCGTTGCCAGTTCTGGAAACACCATATATTTT | CSVASSGNTIYF
- | many | TRBJ1-6 | TRBV28 | TGTGCCAGCAGTTCCACAGTTCCACCCCTCCACTTT | CASSSTVPPLHF
- | many | TRBJ2-6 | TRBV11-2 | TGTGCCAGCAGCTTTCATCCCGGGACGAGCTCTGGGGCCAACGTCCTGACTTTC | CASSFHPGTSSGANVLTF
- | many | TRBJ2-2 | TRBV30 | TGTGCCTGGAGTCGGCTAGCGATCACCGGGGAGCTGTTTTTT | CAWSRLAITGELFF
- | - | TRBJ2-5 | TRBV5-1 | TGCGCCAGCAGCTGGGCTGGTGGGGTGGGAGAGACCCAGTACTTC | CASSWAGGVGETQYF
- | few | TRBJ2-4 | TRBV6-2/TRBV6-3 | TGTGCCAGCAGTTACGCTCCTCGTCAGAAGGTGTACATTCAGTACTTC | CASSYAPRQKVYIQYF
- | - | TRBJ1-4 | TRBV20-1 | TGCAGTGCCTTCCACCACAGGTTGGAAAATGAAAAACTGTTTTTT | CSAFHHRLENEKLFF
- | few | TRBJ2-5 | TRBV20-1 | TGCAGTGCTTCTCTAACCGGGGAGACCCAGTACTTC | CSASLTGETQYF
TRBD2 | many | TRBJ2-2 | TRBV29-1 | TGCAGCGTTCGTAAGCGGGGGACCTCGAACACCGGGGAGCTGTTTTTT | CSVRKRGTSNTGELFF
- | - | TRBJ2-2 | TRBV25-1 | TGTGCCAGCAGTCTACCAGGGACTACCGGGGAGCTGTTTTTT | CASSLPGTTGELFF
TRBD1 | many | TRBJ1-4 | TRBV29-1 | TGCAGCGCTTATACAGGGGGCGATGAAAAACTGTTTTTT | CSAYTGGDEKLFF
TRBD2 | - | TRBJ2-7 | TRBV6-5 | TGTGCCAGCAGTTACGGGGGAGGGTCAAACGAGCAGTACTTC | CASSYGGGSNEQYF
- | few | TRBJ1-6 | TRBV5-5 | TGTGCCAGCAGCTTCCGGGATTCGGGGTTAGGGTATTCACCCCTCCACTTT | CASSFRDSGLGYSPLHF
- | few | TRBJ2-7 | TRBV12-3/TRBV12-4 | TGTGCCAGCGCCTCCGGGCCTTCCGGCTACGAGCAGTACTTC | CASASGPSGYEQYF
- | few | TRBJ1-3 | TRBV20-1 | TGCAGTGCTAGGAGAGTTGGAAACACCATATATTTT | CSARRVGNTIYF
TRBD2 | - | TRBJ2-3 | TRBV7-3 | TGTGCCAGCAGCTCAGGGACTAGCCAAACAGATACGCAGTATTTT | CASSSGTSQTDTQYF
- | - | TRBJ2-3 | TRBV21-1 | TGTGCCAGCAACCCAAGTAGAGGATTTACAGATACGCAGTATTTT | CASNPSRGFTDTQYF
- | few | TRBJ2-1 | TRBV5-1 | TGCGCCAGCAGCTTGAGGCAGGGCCTCTACAATGAGCAGTTCTTC | CASSLRQGLYNEQFF
- | few | TRBJ1-5 | TRBV12-3/TRBV12-4 | TGTGCCAGCAGTTCACAGGTTAGCAATCAGCCCCAGCATTTT | CASSSQVSNQPQHF
- | many | TRBJ2-3 | TRBV20-1 | TGCAGTGCGGGACCCACAGATACGCAGTATTTT | CSAGPTDTQYF
TRBD2 | - | TRBJ2-7 | TRBV20-1 | TGCAGTGCGCCAACTAGCGGGAACGTCGAGCAGTACTTC | CSAPTSGNVEQYF
- | few | TRBJ2-7 | TRBV7-2 | TGTGCCAGCAGCCCCCACTCGCAGGGGGGGAACGAGCAGTACTTC | CASSPHSQGGNEQYF